Following are 20 T cell receptor beta chains from one sample sequenced in a study of T cells in women clearing cervical HPV infection. Method: immunoSEQ multiplex PCR; TCRdb's copy keeps in-frame clones and lacks some. This sample's clone table lists tens of thousands of clones. Sequencing used blood buffy coat. Receptors were obtained from a woman between 18 and 69 years old with a cervical HPV16 infection that either progressed to CIN3+ or cleared (not recorded which).

CDR3 region: CASSQDRGAFGNTIYF. The sequenced part of the CDR3 DNA is TGTGCCAGCAGCCAAGATCGGGGGGCCTTTGGAAACACC. The chain uses TRBV14 and TRBJ1-3, with D perhaps matching TRBD1 (6 bases). The CDR3 goes on 3 residues after the read ends, and that part is filled in from the germline J gene. The CDR3 runs 16 residues. V was shortened by 0 bases and J by 3 bases, with 12 bases between the two germline ends. Germline V gene lookup returns CDR1 SGHDN and CDR2 FVKESK.

For this clone: Coverage ceases 3 residues before the CDR3 finishes, and the germline J gene fills in the end. The V gene is TRBV28, the J gene TRBJ2-7; perhaps TRBD2 as D (6 bases). Germline CDR1 MDHEN, CDR2 SYDVKM. The CDR3 loop spans 12 amino acids. V gave up 6 bases and J gave up 5 bases, with 11 bases separating them. The sequenced CDR3 bases are TGTGCCAGCAGGTCGGGACTCCACGAG. Amino acid sequence: CASRSGLHE. The CDR3 in its entirety is CASRSGLHEQYF.

Remarks on this clone: The CDR3 extends 3 residues past the end of the read, so its final part is completed from the germline J gene. The rearrangement uses TRBV2 and TRBJ1-2, with a possible D match to TRBD1 (5 bases). In germline, CDR1 is SNHLY, CDR2 FYNNEI. The germline V and J ends were trimmed by 4 bases and 2 bases, with 17 bases remaining between them. There are 16 residues in the CDR3. CDR3 DNA (partial): TGTGCCAGCAGTGGGGGCGGGGGAGGATGGAACTATGGC. Translating it yields CASSGGGGGWNYG. The full CDR3 is CASSGGGGGWNYGYTF. Using reference TRBV2 and TRBJ1-2 for the parts outside the CDR3, the full variable domain is EPEVTQTPSHQVTQMGQEVILRCVPISNHLYFYWYRQILGQKVEFLVSFYNNEISEKSEIFDDQFSVERPDGSNFTLKIRSTKLEDSAMYFCASSGGGGGWNYGYTFGSGTRLTVV.

A note on this clone: The read stops 3 residues short of the end of the CDR3; the missing end is completed from the germline J gene. The gene calls are TRBV7-2 and TRBJ1-2; D possibly corresponds to TRBD1 (5 bases). Germline CDR1 is SGHTA and CDR2 is FQGNSA. This CDR3 has 13 residues. Partial CDR3 DNA: TGTGCCAGCAGCTTACAGGGAGCCTACGAC. Encoded protein: CASSLQGAYD. The complete CDR3 reads CASSLQGAYDYTF.

In regard to this clone: The CDR3 end lies 3 residues beyond the end of the read and is filled in from the germline J gene. The chain employs TRBV2 and TRBJ1-1, with a tentative D call TRBD1 (6 bases). Per germline, CDR1 SNHLY and CDR2 FYNNEI. V was cut by 9 bases and J by 0 bases, with 14 bases left in between. The CDR3 length is 14 residues. The sequenced part of the CDR3 DNA is TGTGCCAGTCTCGACAGGTTCCTGAACACTGAA. Protein: CASLDRFLNTE. The entire CDR3 sequence reads CASLDRFLNTEAFF.

A word on this clone: The sequenced fragment ends 3 residues before the CDR3 boundary, so the rest is inferred from the germline J gene. J is TRBJ2-5 and V is TRBV6-1; TRBD2 matches at 7 bases. Germline assignment: CDR1 MNHNS and CDR2 SASEGT. The CDR3 runs to 16 residues. J gave up 5 bases and V 0 bases, and 9 bases lay outside the gene matches. The CDR3 loop is CASSEAGGGSFETQYF. CDR3 DNA, as far as it was read: TGTGCCAGCAGTGAAGCCGGCGGCGGGAGTTTCGAGACC.

As to this clone: The CDR3 goes on 3 residues after the read ends, and that part is filled in from the germline J gene. The chain carries TRBV7-9 and TRBJ2-1; D may be TRBD2 (7 bases). The CDR3 is 13 residues long. V was cut by 6 bases and J by 9 bases, with 15 bases left in between. Germline-derived CDR1 and CDR2 are SEHNR and FQNEAQ (reference sequence). The sequenced part of the CDR3 DNA is TGTGCCAGCAGAACAGAGGGGGGGAGTGAG. Translating it yields CASRTEGGSE. The complete CDR3 reads CASRTEGGSEQFF. Filled out from reference TRBV7-9 and TRBJ2-1, the complete variable domain reads DTGVSQNPRHKITKRGQNVTFRCDPISEHNRLYWYRQTLGQGPEFLTYFQNEAQLEKSRLLSDRFSAERPKGSFSTLEIQRTEQGDSAMYLCASRTEGGSEQFFGPGTRLTVL.

For this clone: From the germline J gene comes the end of the CDR3, since the read stops 3 residues before it. This rearrangement joins TRBV7-2 to TRBJ1-2; tentative D call: TRBD1 (5 bases). Germline V CDR1 and CDR2: SGHTA, FQGNSA. Trimming shortened V by 5 bases and J by 3 bases, and 10 bases separated the two germline ends. The CDR3 totals 13 residues. CDR3 bases read: TGTGCCAGCAGCCCCGCCAGGGACTATGGC. Protein: CASSPARDYG. The whole CDR3 sequence is CASSPARDYGYTF.

Notes on this clone: The read stops 3 residues short of the end of the CDR3; the missing end is completed from the germline J gene. The chain couples TRBV2 to TRBJ2-3; a possible D gene is TRBD1 (5 bases). V was cut by 1 base and J by 0 bases, with 11 bases left in between. Germline CDR1 is SNHLY and CDR2 is FYNNEI. The CDR3 runs to 16 residues. The chain's CDR3 is CASSEDGAASTDTQYF. The sequenced part of the CDR3 DNA is TGTGCCAGCAGTGAAGATGGGGCAGCTAGCACAGATACG.

The CDR3 DNA, read in part, is TGCAGTGCTAGAATTATACTAGCGCCGAATGAG. This codes for CSARIILAPNE. The CDR3, in full, reads CSARIILAPNEQFF. This chain connects TRBV20-1 to TRBJ2-1; 7 bases line up with TRBD2. Read sequence stops 3 residues before the CDR3 end, and the germline J gene provides the missing end. J gave up 7 bases and V 2 bases, and 8 bases lay outside the gene matches. The germline V gene has CDR1 DFQATT and CDR2 SNEGSKA (reference sequence). This CDR3 has 14 amino acids.

As for this clone: The CDR3 is cut off 3 residues early in the read; its end comes from the germline J gene. The chain couples TRBV10-3 to TRBJ1-1; weak D call: TRBD1 (6 bases). The length of the CDR3 is 13 residues. Germline V gene data show CDR1 as ENHRY and CDR2 as SYGVKD. The CDR3 bases that were read are TGTGCCATCAGTGAGTTACAGGGATCCGAA. This encodes CAISELQGSE. The whole CDR3 is CAISELQGSEAFF.

In the case of this clone: The CDR3 extends 3 residues past the end of the read, so its final part is completed from the germline J gene. This rearrangement joins TRBV20-1 to TRBJ2-1; TRBD2 might be the D (6 bases). Germline lookup yields CDR1 DFQATT and CDR2 SNEGSKA (reference sequence). V lost 0 bases and J 6 bases, leaving 12 bases between the germline ends. CDR3 length: 14 amino acids. The chain's CDR3 is CSARDSLGGNEQFF. The part of the CDR3 DNA that was read is TGCAGTGCTAGAGATTCTTTGGGGGGCAATGAG.

Details on this clone: Read coverage stops 3 residues before the CDR3 terminus; the germline J gene supplies the remainder. The chain uses TRBV20-1 and TRBJ2-1, with D tentatively TRBD1 (5 bases). V was shortened by 6 bases and J by 3 bases, with 12 bases between the two germline ends. There are 13 residues in the CDR3. Germline V gene data show CDR1 as DFQATT and CDR2 as SNEGSKA (reference sequence). CDR3: CSASDILYNEQFF. The covered CDR3 bases are TGCAGTGCCTCGGACATCCTCTACAATGAG.

A note on this clone: Read data end 3 residues before the CDR3 end; the end is taken from the germline J gene. The rearrangement joins TRBV30 to TRBJ1-2; 8 bases are a match to TRBD1. This CDR3 contains 12 residues. Germline-derived CDR1 and CDR2 are GTSNPN and SVGIG (reference sequence). CDR3 amino acids: CAWSQGARGYTF. The part of the CDR3 DNA that was read is TGTGCCTGGAGTCAGGGGGCGCGAGGC.

For this clone: Read coverage stops 3 residues before the CDR3 terminus; the germline J gene supplies the remainder. The chain is built from TRBV5-4 and TRBJ1-1; D is undetermined. Germline-derived CDR1 and CDR2 are SGHNT and YYREEE (reference sequence). Trimming removed 1 base at V and 5 bases at J, with 12 bases between. There are 14 residues in the CDR3. The CDR3 loop reads CASSLTESGTEAFF. Incomplete CDR3 DNA: TGTGCCAGCAGCTTGACCGAGAGCGGGACTGAA.

Points on this clone: Read coverage stops 3 residues before the CDR3 terminus; the germline J gene supplies the remainder. The chain couples TRBV30 to TRBJ1-2; 7 bases agree with TRBD1. CDR3 size: 15 residues. CDR1 and CDR2 from the germline V gene are GTSNPN and SVGIG (reference sequence). J was trimmed by 4 bases and V by 5 bases; bases with no gene match: 13. The CDR3 here is CAWVQGEMRSYGYTF. Incomplete CDR3 DNA: TGTGCCTGGGTGCAGGGGGAGATGAGGAGCTATGGC. Based on the CDR3 plus reference TRBV30 and TRBJ1-2, the full variable domain is SQTIHQWPATLVQPVGSPLSLECTVEGTSNPNLYWYRQAAGRGLQLLFYSVGIGQISSEVPQNLSASRPQDRQFILSSKKLLLSDSGFYLCAWVQGEMRSYGYTFGSGTRLTVV.

Worth noting for this clone: The missing CDR3 end, 3 residues past where the read stops, is filled in from the germline J gene. V gene TRBV9 combines with J gene TRBJ1-1; TRBD1 matches at 8 bases. CDR1 and CDR2 from the germline V gene are SGDLS and YYNGEE. V dropped 1 base and J dropped 1; count of bases not matched to a gene: 0. CDR3 size: 14 residues. The part of the CDR3 DNA that was read is TGTGCCAGCAGCGTAACAGGGGGGAACACTGAA. Translation: CASSVTGGNTE. In full, the CDR3 reads CASSVTGGNTEAFF. The complete variable domain, with remaining parts taken from reference TRBV9 and TRBJ1-1, reads DSGVTQTPKHLITATGQRVTLRCSPRSGDLSVYWYQQSLDQGLQFLIQYYNGEERAKGNILERFSAQQFPDLHSELNLSSLELGDSALYFCASSVTGGNTEAFFGQGTRLTVV.

With regard to this clone: The read halts 3 residues ahead of the CDR3 end, with the missing end drawn from the germline J gene. The rearrangement links TRBV28 to TRBJ1-2; the D gene is possibly TRBD1 (6 bases). The germline gives CDR1 MDHEN, CDR2 SYDVKM. Trimming removed 3 bases at V and 7 bases at J, with 6 bases between. This CDR3 has 11 amino acids. The CDR3 spells CASSLDSGYTF. The sequenced part of the CDR3 DNA is TGTGCCAGCAGTTTGGACAGTGGC.

This CDR3 is CASSGGQNTEAFF. The CDR3 DNA, read in part, is TGTGCCAGCAGCGGGGGACAGAACACTGAA. The chain links TRBV7-2 to TRBJ1-1; TRBD1 is a possible D gene (6 bases). The CDR3 goes on 3 residues after the read ends, and that part is filled in from the germline J gene. Deletions cut 5 bases from V and 1 base from J, with 8 bases between. CDR3 length: 13 residues. CDR1 and CDR2 (germline): SGHTA, FQGNSA.

Comments on this clone: The read stops 3 residues short of the end of the CDR3; the missing end is completed from the germline J gene. The gene calls are TRBV30 and TRBJ1-3, with a possible D match to TRBD1 (5 bases). This CDR3 contains 13 residues. V was cut by 7 bases and J by 0 bases, with 10 bases left in between. Germline-derived CDR1 and CDR2 are GTSNPN and SVGIG (reference sequence). CDR3 DNA (partial): TGTGCCTCGACAGCAGGCTCTGGAAACACC. This gives the protein CASTAGSGNT. The entire CDR3 reads CASTAGSGNTIYF.